This TCR beta chain was obtained from a study of T cells in Graves' hyperthyroidism and ophthalmopathy. Per germline, CDR1 SGHNT and CDR2 YENEEA. V was trimmed by 1 base and J by 8 bases, leaving 9 bases between them. CDR3 length equals 13 residues. This clonotype was seen repeatedly, ten times or more. The target antigen is unknown. Researchers took RNA transcripts and amplified the TCR beta CDR3 regions from them. The TCR CDR3 was amplified in a first-round RT-PCR using the HTBI primer set. One entry per CDR3 protein results from TCRdb running MiXCR on the multiplex PCR reads. The repertoire consists of almost 600,000 distinct CDR3 sequences, with approximately 14% occurring once and the leading ten covering less than 6%. Study-wide results and caveats: Clonotypes that were expanded in thyroid above 0.001 mostly appeared in blood too.

The J gene is TRBJ2-1, the V gene TRBV11-3, with D possibly being TRBD1 or TRBD2 (5 bases each). The sequenced sample consisted of blood. The origin of this receptor is a woman in her twenties or thirties with Graves' hyperthyroidism that later progressed to Graves' ophthalmopathy. The CDR3 loop reads CASSLAGLDEQFF. The CDR3, as DNA: TGTGCCAGCAGCTTAGCGGGGCTCGATGAGCAGTTCTTC.